This T cell receptor beta chain derives from a study of shared clonotypes between healthy human individuals. Naive CD8 cells were CD45RO-negative, positively selected for CCR7, excluding terminally differentiated effector memory CD45RA+ cells. The table came from immunoSEQ multiplex PCR; TCRdb's copy has only in-frame clones and leaves some out. The sample lists about 820,000 clones, roughly 92% occurring once. Sequences were obtained from naive CD8+ T cells sorted from blood. The source of this sequence is a man in his thirties or forties in good health.

The CDR3 spells CASSLGSPNNEQFF. The CDR3 DNA is TGTGCCAGCAGCTTAGGTTCTCCGAACAATGAGCAGTTCTTC. This sequence joins TRBV13 and TRBJ2-1; the D is unclear. The CDR3 is made up of 14 amino acids. CDR1 PRHDT and CDR2 FYEKMQ come from the germline V gene (reference sequence). The V end lost 0 bases, the J end lost 5 bases, and 8 bases lay between the germline ends.